These 14 T cell receptor beta chains were all obtained from the same sample, sequenced in a study of CXCR3-negative and CXCR3-positive naive CD8 T cells. Whole-study findings and limits: More hydrophobic TRB CDR3s were found in CXCR3-positive naive cells than in CXCR3-negative naive cells.

The TRB libraries of cDNA were built by UMI-labeled 5' RACE. Each CDR3 protein gets one entry in TCRdb, which reprocessed the 5' RACE reads and gives no DNA. In all, the sample yields roughly 110,000 distinct CDR3 sequences. No cognate antigen is known for these TCRs. Material: naive CXCR3+ CD8+ T cells from blood. Noted subset: CD45RO-CCR7+CD27+CD95- naive CD8+ T cells expressing CXCR3 (TNR3+). These receptors were taken from a human donor in good health. Some clones in this sample may be carry-over from other donors' samples.

CDR3 region: CASSPYPGATEAFF. The gene calls are TRBV27 and TRBJ1-1; the TRBD1 assignment by TCRdb is unverifiable without DNA. The germline V gene has CDR1 MNHEY and CDR2 SMNVEV (reference sequence). The CDR3 runs 14 residues.

The V call is TRBV7-9, the J call TRBJ1-2; TCRdb returns TRBD1, unconfirmable since there is no DNA. Germline CDR1 reads SEHNR; CDR2 reads FQNEAQ (reference sequence). The CDR3 spans 13 residues. The CDR3 protein is CASSFPGDYGYTF.

This chain links TRBV7-8 with TRBJ2-7; TCRdb picks TRBD1, but there is no DNA to check that call. CDR1 SGHVS and CDR2 FQNEAQ come from the germline V gene. This CDR3 has 14 amino acids. Here the CDR3 reads CASSLEQGTYEQYF.

The chain has TRBV12-5 and TRBJ2-1; TCRdb lists TRBD1, though no DNA is available to test this call. Germline V gene sequence: CDR1 LGHNT, CDR2 FRNRAP. This CDR3 comprises 13 residues. CDR3 in amino acids: CASGFLAGGEQFF.

CDR3 region: CSVEDPNASGVTDTQYF. V and J are TRBV29-1 and TRBJ2-3; the TCRdb call, TRBD2, lacks DNA for checking. CDR3 length equals 17 residues. Germline CDR1 is SQVTM and CDR2 is ANQGSEA.

This chain uses TRBV4-1 with TRBJ2-2; with no DNA, the TCRdb D assignment of TRBD2 cannot be verified. This CDR3 has 16 residues. The germline CDR1 and CDR2 sequences are MGHRA and YSYEKL. CDR3 amino acids: CASSQVAGEETGELFF.

The genes are TRBV28 and TRBJ2-3; the TRBD2 assignment by TCRdb is unverifiable without DNA. The CDR3 is made up of 14 amino acids. Germline V gene data show CDR1 as MDHEN and CDR2 as SYDVKM. CDR3 loop: CASSPALSTDTQYF.

J is TRBJ1-2 and V is TRBV15; the TCRdb D gene call, TRBD1, has no DNA to confirm it. This CDR3 has 16 amino acids. CDR1 and CDR2 (germline): LNHNV, YYDKDF (reference sequence). CDR3 region: CATSRDGATTNYGYTF.

V gene TRBV29-1 combines with J gene TRBJ2-7. This CDR3 is 11 amino acids long. Germline V gene lookup returns CDR1 SQVTM and CDR2 ANQGSEA. CDR3 residues: CSATFGYEQYF.

V and J are TRBV7-3 and TRBJ2-2; TCRdb indicates TRBD1, and absent DNA this call remains unverified. CDR3 length: 15 residues. The germline V gene encodes CDR1 SGHTA and CDR2 FQGTGA. CDR3 sequence: CASSPEGQPTGELFF.

The CDR3 sequence: CASSLLGLYYEQYF. The chain is built from TRBV28 and TRBJ2-7; the TCRdb call, TRBD2, lacks DNA for checking. This CDR3 is 14 amino acids long. Looked up from germline, CDR1 is MDHEN and CDR2 is SYDVKM.

The chain joins TRBV2 to TRBJ2-2; as DNA is missing, the TRBD1 call by TCRdb cannot be tested. The CDR3 extends over 15 amino acids. CDR1 and CDR2 (germline): SNHLY, FYNNEI. CDR3 region: CASRPDRGSTGELFF.

CDR3 amino acids: CAWSWGHEQFF. The chain uses TRBV30 and TRBJ2-1; the TCRdb call, TRBD1, lacks DNA for checking. Germline-derived CDR1 and CDR2 are GTSNPN and SVGIG (reference sequence). The CDR3 is 11 residues long.

The V gene is TRBV11-2, the J gene TRBJ2-7. The germline V gene has CDR1 SGHAT and CDR2 FQNNGV. The CDR3 loop spans 11 amino acids. The CDR3 reads CASSGPYEQYF.